The 18 T cell receptor beta chains listed next were all sequenced from one sample in a study of T cell clones after liver transplantation. Some clones are missing from TCRdb's copy, which holds only in-frame ones; the method was immunoSEQ multiplex PCR. The data contain about 11,000 clones, about 76% of them singletons. The specimen comprised CD4+ T cells from blood, sampled approximately 29 months after liver transplant. The receptors shown here come from a human patient who received a liver transplant. Part of the T cell pool may stem from the graft donor.

The chain couples TRBV19 to TRBJ1-5, with D hard to call. Trimming removed 6 bases from V and 0 bases from J, with 15 bases in between. The length of the CDR3 is 16 residues. Germline CDR1 reads LNHDA; CDR2 reads SQIVND (reference sequence). Written as DNA, the CDR3 is TGTGCCAGTAGGGAAAGAACAGAATATAGCAATCAGCCCCAGCATTTT. The encoded protein is CASRERTEYSNQPQHF.

This clone was seen a single time. The chain employs TRBV19 and TRBJ1-4, with D possibly matching TRBD1 (6 bases). The CDR3 has 14 residues. From germline, CDR1 is LNHDA and CDR2 SQIVND (reference sequence). V was shortened by 7 bases and J by 5 bases, with 14 bases between the two germline ends. Here the CDR3 reads CASKVATGNEKLFF. CDR3 nucleotides: TGTGCCAGTAAAGTCGCGACAGGAAATGAAAAACTGTTTTTT. The full variable domain, its missing parts supplied by reference TRBV19 and TRBJ1-4, is DGGITQSPKYLFRKEGQNVTLSCEQNLNHDAMYWYRQDPGQGLRLIYYSQIVNDFQKGDIAEGYSVSREKKESFPLTVTSAQKNPTAFYLCASKVATGNEKLFFGSGTQLSVL.

The chain carries TRBV2 and TRBJ2-7; no definite D call. The CDR3 has 14 residues. The germline gives CDR1 SNHLY, CDR2 FYNNEI. Trimming removed 1 base from V and 3 bases from J, with 10 bases in between. CDR3 sequence: CASSEEAGYYEQYF. The DNA of the CDR3 is TGTGCCAGCAGTGAAGAGGCAGGCTACTACGAGCAGTACTTC.

V gene TRBV19 combines with J gene TRBJ2-3; D is possibly TRBD1 or TRBD2 (5 bases each). V lost 3 bases and J lost 3, with 10 bases in between. The CDR3 is 14 amino acids. From germline, CDR1 is LNHDA and CDR2 SQIVND (reference sequence). In DNA form, the CDR3 reads TGTGCCAGTAGTATTGGAGAGGGGACAGATACGCAGTATTTT. It specifies CASSIGEGTDTQYF.

The rearrangement uses TRBV15 and TRBJ2-7; D not certain. Deletions cut 0 bases from V and 7 bases from J, with 10 bases between. CDR3 length equals 13 residues. Germline CDR1 is LNHNV and CDR2 is YYDKDF (reference sequence). The CDR3: CATSRDLIGEQYV. As DNA, the CDR3 is TGTGCCACCAGCAGAGACCTAATCGGTGAGCAGTACGTC.

Points on this clone: One end of the junction fails to match germline, which may point to a read error. The gene calls are TRBV11-3 and TRBJ2-7; D remains ambiguous. The CDR3 consists of 11 residues. The germline CDR1 and CDR2 sequences are SGHNT and YENEEA. CDR3 DNA sequence: TGTGCCAGCAGCCCCTACCTGGGCCCAAACTTC. This encodes CASSPYLGPNF.

This clone was counted a few times. Other nucleotide sequences in the sample specify the same CDR3. The chain couples TRBV5-5 to TRBJ1-2, with a tentative D call TRBD1 (6 bases). From germline, CDR1 is SGHKS and CDR2 YYEKEE (reference sequence). The CDR3 runs to 12 residues. V gave up 3 bases and J gave up 5 bases, with 8 bases separating them. The CDR3 bases are TGTGCCAGCAGCTCGGACAGTTATGGCTACACCTTC. This codes for CASSSDSYGYTF.

The V gene is TRBV13, the J gene TRBJ2-5, with D hard to call. The J call is doubtful: the DNA matches TRBJ2-7 better. Germline V gene data show CDR1 as PRHDT and CDR2 as FYEKMQ (reference sequence). This CDR3 contains 11 residues. CDR3 region: CASSFGREQYF. Written as DNA, the CDR3 is TGTGCCAGCAGCTTTGGGCGCGAGCAGTACTTC.

This chain connects TRBV19 to TRBJ2-3; 9 nucleotides line up with TRBD1. Germline loops: CDR1 LNHDA, CDR2 SQIVND (reference sequence). Unmatched junction bases numbered 4, after V lost 5 bases and J lost 4 bases. This CDR3 contains 14 residues. The chain's CDR3 is CASSHRGRPDTQYF. The CDR3 DNA follows: TGTGCCAGTAGTCACAGGGGGCGACCAGATACGCAGTATTTT.

The chain is built from TRBV27 and TRBJ2-5; the D is unclear. CDR3 length equals 13 residues. Trimming removed 1 base from V and 3 bases from J, with 6 bases in between. Per germline, CDR1 MNHEY and CDR2 SMNVEV (reference sequence). The CDR3 loop reads CASSLFPEETQYF. The DNA of the CDR3 is TGTGCCAGCAGTTTATTCCCAGAAGAGACCCAGTACTTC.

The chain couples TRBV10-3 to TRBJ2-3, with 11 bases identical to TRBD2. Unmatched junction bases numbered 1, after V lost 5 bases and J lost 3 bases. The CDR3 contains 14 residues. CDR1 and CDR2 (germline): ENHRY, SYGVKD. The CDR3 DNA follows: TGTGCCATCAGTCCTAGCGGGAGGACAGATACGCAGTATTTT. Translated: CAISPSGRTDTQYF.

The chain links TRBV19 to TRBJ2-2; 9 bases line up with TRBD1. Per the germline V gene, CDR1 is LNHDA and CDR2 is SQIVND (reference sequence). There are 19 residues in the CDR3. J gave up 0 bases and V 4 bases, and 12 bases lay outside the gene matches. The CDR3 spells CASSKLPGQGRANTGELFF. DNA of the CDR3: TGTGCCAGTAGTAAACTCCCGGGACAGGGAAGAGCGAACACCGGGGAGCTGTTTTTT.

CDR3 sequence: CASSSWTGVGYEQYF. The DNA for the CDR3 is TGTGCCAGCAGCTCGTGGACAGGCGTGGGGTACGAGCAGTACTTC. V and J are TRBV6-5 and TRBJ2-7; 7 bases are a match to TRBD1. V shed 6 bases and J 4 bases; nucleotides not matched to a gene: 12. Per the germline V gene, CDR1 is MNHEY and CDR2 is SVGAGI. This CDR3 is 15 amino acids long.

The chain carries TRBV6-5 and TRBJ1-1; no clear D. V lost 0 bases, J lost 3 bases, and 8 bases lay in between. There are 14 residues in the CDR3. From germline, CDR1 is MNHEY and CDR2 SVGAGI. CDR3 loop: CASSYSGDYTEAFF. For the CDR3, the DNA is TGTGCCAGCAGTTACTCTGGTGACTACACTGAAGCTTTCTTT.

The chain combines TRBV5-1 with TRBJ2-7; 9 bases agree with TRBD2. This CDR3 has 13 residues. The V segment lost 6 bases and the J segment 1 base; nucleotides outside the gene matches: 2. From germline, CDR1 is SGHRS and CDR2 YFSETQ. This chain's CDR3 is CASNSGGSYEQYF. Here the CDR3 DNA reads TGCGCCAGCAATAGCGGGGGATCCTACGAGCAGTACTTC.

This clone appeared a few times. The genes are TRBV5-1 and TRBJ1-2; 10 nucleotides match TRBD1. The CDR3 contains 17 residues. Germline V lookup: CDR1 SGHRS, CDR2 YFSETQ. The ends lost 2 bases at V and 4 bases at J; junction bases unmatched: 11. CDR3 in DNA: TGCGCCAGCAGCTTTCGACAGGGGGCCCACCTAATCTATGGCTACACCTTC. It is translated as CASSFRQGAHLIYGYTF.

The rearrangement uses TRBV5-6 and TRBJ2-7; 9 bases line up with TRBD1. After removal of 0 bases from V and 2 bases from J, the junction contained 3 bases not matched to a gene. CDR1 SGHDT and CDR2 YYEEEE come from the germline V gene. The CDR3 has 15 amino acids. Written as DNA, the CDR3 is TGTGCCAGCAGCTTGGGACAGGGGGAAACCTACGAGCAGTACTTC. This encodes CASSLGQGETYEQYF. Full variable domain (remainder filled in from reference TRBV5-6 and TRBJ2-7): DAGVTQSPTHLIKTRGQQVTLRCSPKSGHDTVSWYQQALGQGPQFIFQYYEEEERQRGNFPDRFSGHQFPNYSSELNVNALLLGDSALYLCASSLGQGETYEQYFGPGTRLTVT.

The chain joins TRBV4-1 to TRBJ2-7; no definite D call. The CDR3 contains 15 residues. Trimming took off 1 base at V and 0 bases at J, with 10 bases between the two ends. Germline CDR1 reads MGHRA; CDR2 reads YSYEKL. CDR3 DNA sequence: TGCGCCAGCAGCCAAGTAAAAACTGACTCCTACGAGCAGTACTTC. It encodes CASSQVKTDSYEQYF.